This entry lists 17 T cell receptor beta chains sequenced from one sample in a study of T cells in narcolepsy. Some clones are missing from TCRdb's copy, which holds only in-frame ones; the method was immunoSEQ multiplex PCR. The sample has 35,000 to 40,000 clones, about 85% seen once. Sequenced sample: CD45RA- memory CD4+ T cells from PBMCs. The receptors originated from a human donor with narcolepsy.

The chain links TRBV19 to TRBJ1-4, with 8 positions matching TRBD1. The CDR3 runs 16 residues. With V trimmed by 7 bases and J by 3 bases, 10 bases remained unmatched. From germline, CDR1 is LNHDA and CDR2 SQIVND (reference sequence). The DNA for the CDR3 is TGTGCCAGTATTGACCCCAGGGGGCAATCTAATGAAAAACTGTTTTTT. Translated, it gives CASIDPRGQSNEKLFF.

The rearrangement links TRBV7-3 to TRBJ2-1; TRBD2 agrees at 7 bases. Trimming removed 6 bases from V and 0 bases from J; junction bases left unmatched: 2. CDR1 SGHTA and CDR2 FQGTGA come from the germline V gene. The CDR3 length is 14 residues. CDR3 protein: CASRSGGSYNEQFF. The CDR3, as DNA: TGTGCCAGCAGATCGGGGGGCTCCTACAATGAGCAGTTCTTC.

The genes are TRBV19 and TRBJ1-4; D not resolved. The CDR3 consists of 12 residues. Deletions cut 5 bases from V and 7 bases from J, with 8 bases between. The germline CDR1 and CDR2 sequences are LNHDA and SQIVND (reference sequence). CDR3: CASSHTREKLFF. The DNA for the CDR3 is TGTGCCAGTAGTCACACGCGTGAAAAACTGTTTTTT.

The chain joins TRBV9 to TRBJ1-1; D gene ambiguous. Trimming pared 3 bases from V and 0 bases from J, leaving 15 bases between. Germline V gene sequence: CDR1 SGDLS, CDR2 YYNGEE. This CDR3 is 16 amino acids long. The CDR3 loop is CASSAPLGNMNTEAFF. CDR3 sequence (DNA): TGTGCCAGCAGCGCCCCTTTGGGCAACATGAACACTGAAGCTTTCTTT.

The chain couples TRBV2 to TRBJ2-7; D is perhaps TRBD1 or TRBD2 (5 bases each). The CDR3 has 11 residues. Germline V gene lookup returns CDR1 SNHLY and CDR2 FYNNEI. V lost 6 bases to trimming and J lost 5 bases, with 8 bases between them. Written as DNA, the CDR3 is TGTGCCAGCAGGAGGGGACACGAGCAGTACTTC. This sequence encodes CASRRGHEQYF.

The count of this clone is one. This chain links TRBV5-1 with TRBJ2-7, with 7 bases fitting TRBD1. The CDR3 extends over 15 amino acids. J lost 2 bases, V lost 0 bases, and 5 bases had no gene match. The germline gives CDR1 SGHRS, CDR2 YFSETQ. CDR3: CASSLVAGGTYEQYF. CDR3 sequence (DNA): TGCGCCAGCAGCTTGGTAGCAGGGGGAACCTACGAGCAGTACTTC.

The rearrangement links TRBV7-6 to TRBJ2-5; TRBD2 might be the D (5 bases). The CDR3 sequence is 16 residues long. Germline V gives CDR1 SGHVS, CDR2 FNYEAQ. V lost 5 bases to trimming and J lost 3 bases, with 19 bases between them. CDR3 in amino acids: CASSKRPDLREETQYF. DNA for the CDR3: TGTGCCAGCAGCAAACGTCCTGATCTGCGGGAAGAGACCCAGTACTTC.

This chain links TRBV2 with TRBJ2-7, with D hard to call. V lost 2 bases, J lost 3 bases, and 5 bases lay in between. Germline V gene sequence: CDR1 SNHLY, CDR2 FYNNEI. The CDR3 loop spans 12 amino acids. The CDR3 coding sequence is TGTGCCAGCAGTGAAATCCGCTACGAGCAGTACTTC. Its protein is CASSEIRYEQYF. Filled out from reference TRBV2 and TRBJ2-7, the complete variable domain reads EPEVTQTPSHQVTQMGQEVILRCVPISNHLYFYWYRQILGQKVEFLVSFYNNEISEKSEIFDDQFSVERPDGSNFTLKIRSTKLEDSAMYFCASSEIRYEQYFGPGTRLTVT.

The chain combines TRBV19 with TRBJ2-5; D remains ambiguous. The CDR3 loop spans 13 amino acids. CDR1 is LNHDA and CDR2 is SQIVND in the germline V gene (reference sequence). The V end was cut by 4 bases, the J end by 1 base, with 7 bases between. The CDR3 reads CASSNSIQETQYF. The CDR3 nucleotides are TGTGCCAGTAGTAATAGCATCCAAGAGACCCAGTACTTC.

The genes are TRBV28 and TRBJ2-3; 8 nucleotides match TRBD2. V dropped 3 bases and J dropped 1; count of bases not matched to a gene: 6. CDR3 size: 16 residues. Germline assignment: CDR1 MDHEN and CDR2 SYDVKM. The CDR3 DNA follows: TGTGCCAGCAGTTTCCCAGCGGGGGCCCGCACAGATACGCAGTATTTT. It specifies CASSFPAGARTDTQYF.

This chain connects TRBV5-6 to TRBJ1-5; D perhaps matches TRBD1 (5 bases). The CDR3 is 16 residues long. From germline, CDR1 is SGHDT and CDR2 YYEEEE. Deletions cut 3 bases from V and 2 bases from J, with 15 bases between. In nucleotides, the CDR3 is TGTGCCAGCAGCTCAATAGTGGGGGTAGGCAATCAGCCCCAGCATTTT. Translated: CASSSIVGVGNQPQHF.

The chain links TRBV18 to TRBJ1-5, with D unclear. Trimming pared 5 bases from V and 7 bases from J, leaving 18 bases between. The CDR3 has 15 residues. Germline V gene lookup returns CDR1 KGHSH and CDR2 LQKENI. In DNA, the CDR3 is TGTGCCAGCTCATCAATGGCGGGTATGAGCCAGCCCCAGCATTTT. Amino acid sequence: CASSSMAGMSQPQHF.

The chain is built from TRBV5-6 and TRBJ2-2; no firm D call. The germline gives CDR1 SGHDT, CDR2 YYEEEE. The CDR3 loop spans 13 amino acids. The V and J ends lost 2 bases and 4 bases respectively, with 6 bases between them. The CDR3 loop is CASSFGITGELFF. The CDR3 nucleotides are TGTGCCAGCAGCTTTGGGATCACCGGGGAGCTGTTTTTT.

This clone was seen more than once but under ten times. The chain links TRBV7-9 to TRBJ1-3; D gene unclear. V lost 3 bases and J 4 bases, leaving 7 bases between the germline ends. Germline CDR1 and CDR2: SEHNR and FQNEAQ (reference sequence). This CDR3 region has 13 residues. The DNA of the CDR3 is TGTGCCAGCAGCTTCGCAGTAGGAAACACCATATATTTT. As protein: CASSFAVGNTIYF.

The V call is TRBV7-9, the J call TRBJ1-2; D unresolved. V was clipped by 1 base and J by 8 bases, with 11 bases between them. The CDR3 is 13 amino acids. Germline V gives CDR1 SEHNR, CDR2 FQNEAQ (reference sequence). The CDR3 here is CASSLDGLEGYTF. DNA of the CDR3: TGTGCCAGCAGCTTAGATGGCCTGGAAGGCTACACCTTC.

V usage is TRBV10-1 and J usage is TRBJ1-2; D remains unclear. The CDR3 sequence is 14 residues long. The germline gives CDR1 WNHNN, CDR2 SYGVQD (reference sequence). Trimming shortened V by 7 bases and J by 0 bases, and 12 bases separated the two germline ends. The CDR3 DNA follows: TGCGCCAGCAAAACCCGGACGGCTAACTATGGCTACACCTTC. This codes for CASKTRTANYGYTF.

V and J are TRBV14 and TRBJ1-4; possibly TRBD1 for D (5 bases). This CDR3 is 14 amino acids long. The V gene lost 5 bases and the J gene lost 3 bases, with 10 bases spanning the gap. Germline V CDR1 and CDR2: SGHDN, FVKESK. The CDR3 sequence: CASSYGGANEKLFF. The CDR3 nucleotides are TGTGCCAGCAGCTACGGAGGGGCTAATGAAAAACTGTTTTTT.